The source of this T cell receptor (beta chain) is a study of cytomegalovirus exposure and HLA in healthy donors. PCR amplification relied on 60 Vbeta primers (plus 13 Jbeta primers). TCRdb's table, derived via immunoSEQ multiplex PCR, lists solely in-frame clones and lacks some. The sample carries 150,000 to 200,000 clones, 75% to 90% recorded once. Study findings and constraints: Earlier analysis looked at TCR beta V segments, and most were productive about 87% or about 30% of the time. Most TCRs appeared rarely, but some public TCRs recurred in many donors. TCR association rates varied by HLA locus in a later analysis, with DRB1 highest and HLA-C lowest.

V was pared by 1 base and J by 8 bases, with 4 bases of the junction left unmatched. The CDR3 extends over 14 amino acids. CDR1 SGHVS and CDR2 FNYEAQ come from the germline V gene. As concerns this clone: Its antigen is not known.

Each donor was healthy, and each was a bone marrow donor. V gene TRBV7-6 combines with J gene TRBJ2-3; 9 bases match TRBD2. The sequenced material came from PBMCs. This TCR was recovered from a girl between 5 and 17 years old in good health and CMV-seropositive. Here the CDR3 reads CASSLVGGRGTQYF. In DNA form, the CDR3 reads TGTGCCAGCAGCTTAGTTGGCGGGAGGGGTACGCAGTATTTT. Full variable domain (outside the CDR3, taken from reference TRBV7-6 and TRBJ2-3): GAGVSQSPRYKVTKRGQDVALRCDPISGHVSLYWYRQALGQGPEFLTYFNYEAQQDKSGLPNDRFSAERPEGSISTLTIQRTEQRDSAMYRCASSLVGGRGTQYFGPGTRLTVL.